These 24 T cell receptor beta chains were sequenced from one sample in a study of T-cell memory formation after mild COVID-19. One entry per CDR3 protein results from TCRdb running MiXCR on the 5' RACE reads. The sample holds 300,000 to 400,000 distinct CDR3 sequences, 25% to 30% seen once. The sample consisted of PBMCs or a T cell subset sorted from them (not recorded which). The source is an adult woman who had mild COVID-19 (a few samples of this study predate the infection). Cell type and time point are not known.

This sequence joins TRBV4-2 and TRBJ2-7; TRBD2 matches 12 bases. The germline V gene has CDR1 LGHNA and CDR2 YNFKEQ. CDR3 length equals 16 residues. J lost 7 bases, V lost 4 bases, and 11 bases had no gene match. In DNA form, the CDR3 reads TGTGCCAGCAGCCTAGGACTAGCGGGGCTAAGAGGGGAGCAGTACTTC. It specifies CASSLGLAGLRGEQYF.

This clonotype occurred a few times. The genes are TRBV6-5 and TRBJ1-1; D is ambiguous. V lost 7 bases, J lost 1 base, and 10 bases lay in between. The CDR3 length is 13 residues. Germline CDR1 is MNHEY and CDR2 is SVGAGI. CDR3 DNA sequence: TGTGCCAGCAACAAAGGAGCGAACACTGAAGCTTTCTTT. It is translated as CASNKGANTEAFF.

This clonotype was detected only a few times. The genes are TRBV7-2 and TRBJ1-2; the D gene is possibly TRBD1 (5 bases). CDR3 length equals 15 residues. The V end was cut by 1 base, the J end by 8 bases, with 17 bases between. Germline V CDR1 and CDR2: SGHTA, FQGNSA. The CDR3 nucleotides are TGTGCCAGCAGCTTAGTGCAGGGCCCCTCGCGGGGCTACACCTTC. The encoded protein is CASSLVQGPSRGYTF.

A few counts support this clonotype. This sequence joins TRBV7-9 and TRBJ2-2, with 13 nucleotides matching TRBD2. The J segment lost 4 bases and the V segment lost 1 base, leaving 3 bases of the junction unmatched. CDR3 size: 17 residues. Germline CDR1 SEHNR, CDR2 FQNEAQ (reference sequence). CDR3 sequence: CASSLGWTSGGTGELFF. CDR3 DNA: TGTGCCAGCAGCTTAGGATGGACTAGCGGGGGCACCGGGGAGCTGTTTTTT.

The J gene is TRBJ2-3, the V gene TRBV5-1; perhaps TRBD2 as D (5 bases). V was clipped by 7 bases and J by 6 bases, with 12 bases between them. There are 12 residues in the CDR3. Germline CDR1 is SGHRS and CDR2 is YFSETQ. CDR3 nucleotide sequence: TGCGCCAGCTTGGGGAGCAGCGATACGCAGTATTTT. Translated: CASLGSSDTQYF.

This clonotype was detected only a few times. The chain has TRBV7-3 and TRBJ2-1, with a weak D call TRBD2 (5 bases). Germline V gene lookup returns CDR1 SGHTA and CDR2 FQGTGA. The CDR3 has 15 amino acids. Trimming took 2 bases from V and 2 from J, leaving 10 bases between them. The CDR3 sequence: CASSLDAGPYNEQFF. The CDR3 DNA sequence: TGTGCCAGCAGCTTAGATGCGGGCCCCTACAATGAGCAGTTCTTC.

This clonotype came up a few times. This sequence joins TRBV9 and TRBJ2-2; no firm D call. V shed 0 bases and J shed 0 bases, with 9 bases lying between them. Germline V CDR1 and CDR2: SGDLS, YYNGEE. The CDR3 covers 16 residues. The CDR3 bases are TGTGCCAGCAGCGTAGTTGACACCTCGAACACCGGGGAGCTGTTTTTT. This sequence encodes CASSVVDTSNTGELFF.

This rearrangement joins TRBV9 to TRBJ2-2; D call uncertain. Germline V gene sequence: CDR1 SGDLS, CDR2 YYNGEE. Trimming shortened V by 3 bases and J by 5 bases, and 11 bases separated the two germline ends. The CDR3 consists of 14 residues. Here the CDR3 reads CASSASSDTGELFF. In DNA, the CDR3 is TGTGCCAGCAGCGCCTCTAGTGATACCGGGGAGCTGTTTTTT.

This chain uses TRBV27 with TRBJ1-6, with TRBD1 matching over 9 bases. This CDR3 has 16 amino acids. Trimming removed 0 bases from V and 7 bases from J; junction bases left unmatched: 4. The germline V gene encodes CDR1 MNHEY and CDR2 SMNVEV (reference sequence). CDR3 coding DNA: TGTGCCAGCAGTTTATCCGGGGGACAGGGAAATTCACCCCTCCACTTT. It is translated as CASSLSGGQGNSPLHF.

V and J are TRBV5-6 and TRBJ2-7; D possibly matches TRBD1 or TRBD2 (5 bases each). This CDR3 is built from 16 residues. Trimming took 0 bases from V and 4 from J, leaving 17 bases between them. The germline V gene has CDR1 SGHDT and CDR2 YYEEEE. For the CDR3, the DNA is TGTGCCAGCAGCTTGGAGGGACGAGGTACGAGATACGAGCAGTACTTC. Translation gives CASSLEGRGTRYEQYF.

The gene calls are TRBV5-4 and TRBJ2-7, with 13 nucleotides matching TRBD2. CDR3 length: 16 amino acids. The V and J ends lost 4 bases and 4 bases, in that order; junction bases with no gene match: 8. Germline assignment: CDR1 SGHNT and CDR2 YYREEE (reference sequence). The CDR3 sequence is CASSPGLAGPTYEQYF. In DNA form, the CDR3 reads TGTGCCAGCAGCCCGGGACTAGCGGGACCTACATACGAGCAGTACTTC.

In DNA form, the CDR3 reads TGTGCCAGCAGTTACCAGGGGCCCCACGGGGAGCAGTACTTC. Its translation: CASSYQGPHGEQYF. The chain couples TRBV12-3 or TRBV12-4 to TRBJ2-7; maybe TRBD1 (6 bases). CDR3 length: 14 residues. Trimming shortened V by 4 bases and J by 7 bases, and 17 bases separated the two germline ends.

This clonotype was detected only a few times. The V and J genes are TRBV12-3 or TRBV12-4 and TRBJ1-5; D is ambiguous. V shed 6 bases and J shed 6 bases, with 18 bases lying between them. The CDR3 consists of 15 residues. The CDR3 reads CASSSTSREGQPQHF. CDR3 bases: TGTGCCAGCAGCTCAACGAGCAGAGAGGGTCAGCCCCAGCATTTT.

This clonotype was observed at least ten times. The chain is built from TRBV7-6 and TRBJ1-6, with a tentative D call TRBD1 (6 bases). CDR3 length: 13 amino acids. V lost 5 bases and J lost 10, with 12 bases in between. CDR1 and CDR2 from the germline V gene are SGHVS and FNYEAQ. CDR3 amino acids: CASSQQGHSPLHF. The CDR3 DNA follows: TGTGCCAGCAGCCAACAGGGTCACTCACCCCTCCACTTT.

This clonotype has at least ten counts. The chain is built from TRBV12-3 or TRBV12-4 and TRBJ2-5; TRBD2 is a possible D gene (5 bases). There are 14 residues in the CDR3. The V end lost 3 bases, the J end lost 2 bases, and 10 bases lay between the germline ends. As DNA, the CDR3 is TGTGCCAGCAGTTTTGCGGGCTTACAAGAGACCCAGTACTTC. As protein: CASSFAGLQETQYF.

The chain recombines TRBV5-1 with TRBJ2-7; 7 bases align to TRBD1. Unmatched junction bases numbered 15, after V lost 3 bases and J lost 6 bases. This CDR3 region has 16 residues. Germline CDR1 reads SGHRS; CDR2 reads YFSETQ. CDR3 coding DNA: TGCGCCAGCAGCTCCCTCCGACAGGGCCTGCCTTCCGAGCAGTACTTC. Translated: CASSSLRQGLPSEQYF.

This clonotype was recorded a few times. The rearrangement joins TRBV6-6 to TRBJ2-1; 9 bases are shared with TRBD2. The CDR3 runs 19 residues. V lost 4 bases to trimming and J lost 7 bases; unmatched junction nucleotides: 20. Per germline, CDR1 MNHNY and CDR2 SVGAGI (reference sequence). DNA of the CDR3: TGTGCCAGCAGTTTCCACCCTATCGTCGGCGGGAGGGTTGGAAATGAGCAGTTCTTC. Protein sequence: CASSFHPIVGGRVGNEQFF.

This clonotype has a handful of counts. It is unclear where the CDR3 begins or ends on the DNA, so no DNA is shown, and the CDR3 is as TCRdb lists it. The chain couples TRBV12-3 or TRBV12-4 to TRBJ1-5; the table assigns TRBD1, which was not confirmed against the DNA. The CDR3 is 14 residues long, ends included. The CDR3 region is CASSSSTGYQPQHF.

J is TRBJ2-7 and V is TRBV13, with D unresolved. The CDR3 extends over 12 amino acids. Trimming took off 4 bases at V and 6 bases at J, with 10 bases between the two ends. Germline V gene lookup returns CDR1 PRHDT and CDR2 FYEKMQ (reference sequence). The CDR3 DNA is TGTGCCAGCAGCTCCGGGTGGGGCGAGCAGTACTTC. Its protein product is CASSSGWGEQYF.

The chain joins TRBV12-3 or TRBV12-4 to TRBJ1-1; D is perhaps TRBD1 (6 bases). Trimming pared 2 bases from V and 6 bases from J, leaving 10 bases between. The CDR3 runs 13 residues. The CDR3 sequence is CASSLHRDAEAFF. The CDR3 nucleotides read TGTGCCAGCAGTTTACACAGGGACGCTGAAGCTTTCTTT.

V is TRBV5-1 and J is TRBJ1-3; D uncertain. CDR1 is SGHRS, CDR2 YFSETQ, per germline. The length of the CDR3 is 15 residues. Deletions cut 0 bases from V and 0 bases from J, with 7 bases between. In DNA, the CDR3 is TGCGCCAGCAGCTTGGGTGCCGACTCTGGAAACACCATATATTTT. Its protein product is CASSLGADSGNTIYF.

This clonotype was recorded a few times. The chain combines TRBV27 with TRBJ2-7; D is ambiguous. CDR3 size: 14 residues. V gave up 5 bases and J gave up 0 bases, with 11 bases separating them. Germline-derived CDR1 and CDR2 are MNHEY and SMNVEV (reference sequence). CDR3 bases: TGTGCCAGCAGTCGATCGGCCGCCTCCTACGAGCAGTACTTC. Residues: CASSRSAASYEQYF.

The rearrangement joins TRBV12-1 to TRBJ2-5. TRBV12-1 is designated a pseudogene. The CDR3 runs 16 residues. CDR3 bases: TGTGCCAGCAGCTCACCTGACGGCACATCTCAAGAGACCCAGTACTTC. Translated: CASSSPDGTSQETQYF.

This clonotype appeared a few times. This rearrangement joins TRBV6-5 to TRBJ2-3; D gene ambiguous. V dropped 5 bases and J dropped 1 base, with 10 bases sitting between them. Germline CDR1 MNHEY, CDR2 SVGAGI. The CDR3 covers 14 residues. The CDR3 nucleotides are TGTGCCAGCAGTCTCGACGGCCGCACAGATACGCAGTATTTT. Its protein product is CASSLDGRTDTQYF.